This TCR beta chain is from a study of naive CD8 T cells in extremely preterm neonates. Study-wide results and limits: Preterm CDR3s were shorter than older groups', with fewer N additions and less trimming.

This clone has only one observation. Its antigen is not identified. Extremely preterm deliveries at about 22-27 weeks of gestation provided the preterm samples. Assay: immunoSEQ multiplex PCR; the TCRdb copy retains only in-frame clones and omits some. The table shows about a thousand clones, with about 98% occurring only once. The CDR3 totals 15 residues. Germline values: CDR1 SGHAT, CDR2 FQNNGV. V lost 1 base, J lost 3 bases, and 3 bases stayed unmatched. The source material was naive CD8+ T cells from cord blood. The chain is built from TRBV11-2 and TRBJ2-7; TRBD1 matches at 10 bases. This sequence originates from a girl who was born preterm. The CDR3 is CASSLGQGAFYEQYF. The CDR3, as DNA: TGTGCCAGCAGCTTAGGACAGGGGGCATTCTACGAGCAGTACTTC.